The 22 T cell receptor beta chains below were found in one sample sequenced in a study of T cell clusters in autoimmune cytopenias. TRB amplification used roughly 250 ng of peripheral blood genomic DNA. Multiplex touch-down PCR amplified TRB using TRB-A and TRB-B pools in one tube. TCRdb reprocessed the multiplex PCR reads and reports one entry per CDR3 protein, with no DNA. This repertoire comprises roughly 7,000 distinct CDR3 sequences; its ten largest clones make up 18%. This sample was shared with a second study, whose subject was T cell repertoires in aging, cancer and after chemotherapy.

The sample consisted of peripheral blood. Every receptor here comes from a human donor in good health.

Its frequency marks this clonotype as medium-sized (0.01 to 0.1%). J is TRBJ1-4 and V is TRBV29-1. CDR3 length: 11 amino acids. Germline CDR1 reads SQVTM; CDR2 reads ANQGSEA. The CDR3 loop reads CSVPVNEKLFF.

J is TRBJ1-3 and V is TRBV10-3. The CDR3 is 15 residues long. Germline CDR1 ENHRY, CDR2 SYGVKD. CDR3 amino acids: CAIGSTGVSGNTIYF.

V is TRBV19 and J is TRBJ1-5. Germline lookup yields CDR1 LNHDA and CDR2 SQIVND (reference sequence). CDR3 size: 18 residues. CDR3 amino acids: CASSIPSMLWGEDQPQHF. The full variable domain, rest sourced from reference TRBV19 and TRBJ1-5, is DGGITQSPKYLFRKEGQNVTLSCEQNLNHDAMYWYRQDPGQGLRLIYYSQIVNDFQKGDIAEGYSVSREKKESFPLTVTSAQKNPTAFYLCASSIPSMLWGEDQPQHFGDGTRLSIL.

This chain uses TRBV4-3 with TRBJ2-6; absent DNA, TCRdb's TRBD2 call cannot be checked. The CDR3 covers 18 residues. CDR1 is LGHNA, CDR2 YSLEER, per germline. CDR3 sequence reads: CASSQEMVGLSGANVLTF.

This chain connects TRBV19 to TRBJ1-1; TCRdb picks TRBD1, but there is no DNA to check that call. CDR1 and CDR2 (germline): LNHDA, SQIVND (reference sequence). This CDR3 spans 15 amino acids. Here the CDR3 reads CASSRPGGMNTEAFF.

Its frequency marks this clonotype as medium-sized. This chain links TRBV29-1 with TRBJ1-6; TCRdb selects TRBD1, and the lack of DNA leaves this call unchecked. This CDR3 has 13 amino acids. CDR1 and CDR2 (germline): SQVTM, ANQGSEA. The CDR3 here is CSVKEGASSPLHF.

The chain carries TRBV6-5 and TRBJ2-2. From germline, CDR1 is MNHEY and CDR2 SVGAGI. CDR3 length: 13 amino acids. The CDR3 protein is CASRPDGPGELFF.

The CDR3 region is CASSYVPGFYNEQFF. The chain is built from TRBV6-2 or TRBV6-3 and TRBJ2-1; TCRdb indicates TRBD1, and absent DNA this call remains unverified. CDR1 is MNHEY, CDR2 SVGEGT, per germline. This CDR3 has 15 residues.

This clonotype registers medium-sized by frequency. The V call is TRBV11-1, the J call TRBJ1-6; no DNA is available, so the TRBD1 call from TCRdb remains unchecked. Germline-derived CDR1 and CDR2 are SGHAT and FQDESV (reference sequence). There are 16 residues in the CDR3. CDR3 sequence: CASSPITQGAYSPLHF. The full variable domain, completed using reference TRBV11-1 and TRBJ1-6, is EAEVAQSPRYKITEKSQAVAFWCDPISGHATLYWYRQILGQGPELLVQFQDESVVDDSQLPKDRFSAERLKGVDSTLKIQPAELGDSAMYLCASSPITQGAYSPLHFGNGTRLTVT.

CDR3 sequence: CASNLRVGGSSPLHF. The V call is TRBV6-2 or TRBV6-3, the J call TRBJ1-6; TCRdb gives TRBD1 as the D gene, but with no DNA this cannot be confirmed. This CDR3 is built from 15 residues. Per the germline V gene, CDR1 is MNHEY and CDR2 is SVGEGT.

The chain combines TRBV20-1 with TRBJ2-7; TCRdb lists TRBD2, though no DNA is available to test this call. Germline V gives CDR1 DFQATT, CDR2 SNEGSKA (reference sequence). The CDR3 is 16 residues long. CDR3 residues: CSARVGTSGGRGEQYF.

The V gene is TRBV19, the J gene TRBJ2-7; TCRdb's D call, TRBD1, is unchecked because there is no DNA. The CDR3 is made up of 15 amino acids. CDR1 is LNHDA and CDR2 is SQIVND in the germline V gene (reference sequence). The CDR3 sequence: CASSKGGTLAYEQYF.

According to its frequency, this clonotype is medium-sized. This chain uses TRBV12-3 or TRBV12-4 with TRBJ2-5; the D gene TCRdb calls, TRBD2, cannot be checked with no DNA. This CDR3 region has 15 residues. CDR3 region: CASSFRAGGQETQYF.

V gene TRBV10-3 combines with J gene TRBJ2-7; the TRBD1 assignment by TCRdb is unverifiable without DNA. The germline V gene has CDR1 ENHRY and CDR2 SYGVKD. CDR3 length: 15 amino acids. CDR3 amino acids: CAISASEQRGYEQYF.

The V and J genes are TRBV20-1 and TRBJ2-1; TCRdb's D call of TRBD2 is untestable without DNA. From germline, CDR1 is DFQATT and CDR2 SNEGSKA (reference sequence). The CDR3 consists of 13 residues. The CDR3 sequence is CSARTSGGIEQFF.

The chain recombines TRBV4-3 with TRBJ2-5; TCRdb selects TRBD1, and the lack of DNA leaves this call unchecked. Germline lookup yields CDR1 LGHNA and CDR2 YSLEER. The CDR3 is 15 amino acids. This chain's CDR3 is CASSPTIGADGTQYF.

This clonotype is called medium-sized (0.01 to 0.1%) based on its frequency. The rearrangement joins TRBV10-3 to TRBJ2-6. The CDR3 is 13 amino acids. Germline CDR1 is ENHRY and CDR2 is SYGVKD. The CDR3 region is CAIRGTGANVLTF.

This clonotype ranks as medium-sized (0.01 to 0.1%) in terms of frequency. The V gene is TRBV12-3 or TRBV12-4, the J gene TRBJ2-7; TCRdb selects TRBD1, and the lack of DNA leaves this call unchecked. The CDR3 has 15 amino acids. CDR3 protein: CASSLGRAITSQQYF.

By frequency, this clonotype registers medium-sized. The chain links TRBV5-6 to TRBJ2-2; TCRdb designates TRBD2, a call that cannot be tested without DNA. The CDR3 covers 13 residues. Germline V lookup: CDR1 SGHDT, CDR2 YYEEEE. The CDR3 sequence: CASSFLADGELFF.

CDR3 sequence: CASQGTAWGYTF. The V call is TRBV18, the J call TRBJ1-2; TCRdb calls TRBD1, which cannot be checked without DNA. The CDR3 sequence is 12 residues long. Germline CDR1 reads KGHSH; CDR2 reads LQKENI. Drawing the rest from reference TRBV18 and TRBJ1-2, the complete variable domain is NAGVMQNPRHLVRRRGQEARLRCSPMKGHSHVYWYRQLPEEGLKFMVYLQKENIIDESGMPKERFSAEFPKEGPSILRIQQVVRGDSAAYFCASQGTAWGYTFGSGTRLTVV.

This clonotype shows up as medium-sized by frequency. This chain connects TRBV30 to TRBJ2-7; TCRdb calls TRBD2, which cannot be checked without DNA. CDR3 length: 13 amino acids. Germline V CDR1 and CDR2: GTSNPN, SVGIG (reference sequence). CDR3 in amino acids: CAWGASQWNEQYF.

This clonotype registers medium-sized by frequency. J is TRBJ1-1 and V is TRBV12-3 or TRBV12-4; checking the TCRdb D call of TRBD1 is not possible without DNA. The CDR3 runs 15 residues. Here the CDR3 reads CASSIYRGMSTEAFF.